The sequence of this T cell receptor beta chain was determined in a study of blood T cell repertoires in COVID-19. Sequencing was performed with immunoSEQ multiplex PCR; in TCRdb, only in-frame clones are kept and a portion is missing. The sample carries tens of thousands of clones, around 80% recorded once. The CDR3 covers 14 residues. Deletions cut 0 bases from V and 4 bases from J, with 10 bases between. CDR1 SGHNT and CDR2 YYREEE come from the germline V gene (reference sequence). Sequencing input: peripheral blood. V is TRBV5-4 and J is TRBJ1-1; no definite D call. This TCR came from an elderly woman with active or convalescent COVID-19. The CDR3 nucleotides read TGTGCCAGCAGCTTGGGGGCGGGAGGCACTGAAGCTTTCTTT. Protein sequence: CASSLGAGGTEAFF.